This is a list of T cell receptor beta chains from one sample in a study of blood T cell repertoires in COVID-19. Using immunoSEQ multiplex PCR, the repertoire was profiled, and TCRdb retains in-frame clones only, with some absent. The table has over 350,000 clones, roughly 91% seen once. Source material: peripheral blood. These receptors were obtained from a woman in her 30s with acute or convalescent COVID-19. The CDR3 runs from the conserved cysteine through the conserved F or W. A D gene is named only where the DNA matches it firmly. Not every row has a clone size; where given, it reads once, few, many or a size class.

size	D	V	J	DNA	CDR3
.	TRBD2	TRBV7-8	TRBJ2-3	TGTGCCAGCAGCTTAGCGCAGAGGACTAGCCGACTCAACTCTATGCAGTATTTT	CASSLAQRTSRLNSMQYF
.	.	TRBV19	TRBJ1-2	TGTGCCAGTTCTCCCCCAGGCTATGGCTACACCTTC	CASSPPGYGYTF
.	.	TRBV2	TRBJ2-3	TGTGCCAGCAATAGGGACTCTAGCGCAGATACGCAGTATTTT	CASNRDSSADTQYF
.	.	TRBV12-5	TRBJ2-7	TGTGCTAGTGGTTCGACATTACTTGCTTACTCCTACGAGCAGTACTTC	CASGSTLLAYSYEQYF
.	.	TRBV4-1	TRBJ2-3	TGCGCCAGCAGCCATACTAGGGTTAGCACAGATACGCAGTATTTT	CASSHTRVSTDTQYF
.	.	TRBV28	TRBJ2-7	TGTGCCAGCAGCCGATCCCGGGAGCCAGGGGGCGAGCAGTACTTC	CASSRSREPGGEQYF
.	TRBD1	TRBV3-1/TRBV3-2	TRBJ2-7	TGTGCCAGCAGCCAAGATGGAGGACAGGGCTACGAGCAGTACTTC	CASSQDGGQGYEQYF
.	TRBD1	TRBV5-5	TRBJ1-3	TGTGCCAGCAGCTATGACAGGGCCTCTGGAAACACCATATATTTT	CASSYDRASGNTIYF
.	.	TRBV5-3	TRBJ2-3	TGTGCCAGAAGCCGGGGGAGAGGCACAGATACGCAGTATTTT	CARSRGRGTDTQYF
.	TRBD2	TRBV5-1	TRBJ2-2	TGCGCCAGCAGCTTGGTCGGGGGGGCGAACACCGGGGAGCTGTTTTTT	CASSLVGGANTGELFF
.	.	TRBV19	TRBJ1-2	TGTGCCAGTAGTATATCTACAGGAGGGGGCTACACCTTC	CASSISTGGGYTF
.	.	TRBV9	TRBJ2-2	TGTGCCAGCAGCGCTACTACAGGGTACACCGGGGAGCTGTTTTTT	CASSATTGYTGELFF
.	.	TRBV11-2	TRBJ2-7	TGTGCCAGCAGCCCCAGGCGAAGTTCCGAGCCCTACGAGCAGTACTTC	CASSPRRSSEPYEQYF
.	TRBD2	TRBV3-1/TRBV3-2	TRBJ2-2	TGTGCCAGCAGCCAGGGACTAGCGGGGAACACCGGGGAGCTGTTTTTT	CASSQGLAGNTGELFF
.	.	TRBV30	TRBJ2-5	TGTGCCTGCACACAGTACCTCTCGGAGACCCAGTACTTC	CACTQYLSETQYF
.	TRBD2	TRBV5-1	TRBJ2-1	TGCGCCAGCAGCTTGGAGGGGACTAGCGGGGGATACAATGAGCAGTTCTTC	CASSLEGTSGGYNEQFF
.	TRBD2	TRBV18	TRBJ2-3	TGTGCCAGCTTTCGGTCGGCGGGACTAGTGGCTTCCACGCAGTATTTT	CASFRSAGLVASTQYF
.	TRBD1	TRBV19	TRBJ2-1	TGTGCCAGCTCGACAGGGAGCTCCTACAATGAGCAGTTCTTC	CASSTGSSYNEQFF
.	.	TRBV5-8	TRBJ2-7	TGTGCCAGCAGCTTGGGGCCCGGCCGGGGCGAGCAGTACTTC	CASSLGPGRGEQYF
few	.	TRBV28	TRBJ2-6	TGTGCCAGCAGCCCCAATCCCGGGACAAGCTCTGGGGCCAACGTCCTGACTTTC	CASSPNPGTSSGANVLTF
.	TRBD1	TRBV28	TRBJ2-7	TGTGCCACCCGGACAGGTTGGGAGCAGTACTTC	CATRTGWEQYF
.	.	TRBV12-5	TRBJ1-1	TGTGCTAGTGGTCTCCAGGGAGGAACTGAAGCTTTCTTT	CASGLQGGTEAFF
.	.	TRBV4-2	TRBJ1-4	TGTGCCAGCAGCCCCGGTCGGACAAATGAAAAACTGTTTTTT	CASSPGRTNEKLFF
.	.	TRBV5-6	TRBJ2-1	TGTGCCAGCAGCTTAGGAGGGGGGGCCAACAATGAGCAGTTCTTC	CASSLGGGANNEQFF
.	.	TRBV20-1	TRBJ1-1	TGCAGTGCTAGGGAGGGGCCTGAAGCTTTCTTT	CSAREGPEAFF
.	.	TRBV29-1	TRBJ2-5	TGCAGCGTTGATGGAGCAAAAGAGACCCAGTACTTC	CSVDGAKETQYF
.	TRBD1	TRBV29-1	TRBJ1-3	TGCAGCGTGCTGGACAGGGACGACGGAAACACCATATATTTT	CSVLDRDDGNTIYF
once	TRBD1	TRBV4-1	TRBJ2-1	TGCGCCAGCAGCCAAGGGACCCTCGGGCAGGGGGTTTTCGATGAGCAGTTCTTC	CASSQGTLGQGVFDEQFF
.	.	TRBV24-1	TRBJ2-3	TGTGCCACCAGTGTAGGGGTTACGGCGGCAGATACGCAGTATTTT	CATSVGVTAADTQYF
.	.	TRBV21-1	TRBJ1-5	TGTGCCAGCAGCAGGAGCGGACCTGGCAATCAGCCCCAGCATTTT	CASSRSGPGNQPQHF